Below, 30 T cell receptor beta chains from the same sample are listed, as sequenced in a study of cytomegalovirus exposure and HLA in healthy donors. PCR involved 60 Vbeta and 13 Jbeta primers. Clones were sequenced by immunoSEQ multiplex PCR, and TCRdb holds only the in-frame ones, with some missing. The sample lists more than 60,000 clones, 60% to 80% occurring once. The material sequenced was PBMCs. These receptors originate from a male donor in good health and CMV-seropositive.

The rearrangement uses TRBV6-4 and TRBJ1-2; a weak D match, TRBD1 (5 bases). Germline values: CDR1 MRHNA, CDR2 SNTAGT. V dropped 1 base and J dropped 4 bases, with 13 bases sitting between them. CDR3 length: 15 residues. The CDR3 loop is CASSDLETDPYGYTF. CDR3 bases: TGTGCCAGCAGTGACTTAGAGACAGATCCCTATGGCTACACCTTC.

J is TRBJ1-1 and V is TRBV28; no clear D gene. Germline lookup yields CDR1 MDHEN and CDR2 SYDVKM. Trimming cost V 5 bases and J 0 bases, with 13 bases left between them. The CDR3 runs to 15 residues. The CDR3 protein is CASSRPYGVNTEAFF. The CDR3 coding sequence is TGTGCCAGCAGTCGACCTTACGGGGTGAACACTGAAGCTTTCTTT.

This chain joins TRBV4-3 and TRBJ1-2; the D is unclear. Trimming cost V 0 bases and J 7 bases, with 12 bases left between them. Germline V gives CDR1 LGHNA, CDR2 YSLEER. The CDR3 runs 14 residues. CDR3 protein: CASSQEAARFGYTF. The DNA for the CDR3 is TGCGCCAGCAGCCAAGAAGCCGCCCGCTTTGGCTACACCTTC.

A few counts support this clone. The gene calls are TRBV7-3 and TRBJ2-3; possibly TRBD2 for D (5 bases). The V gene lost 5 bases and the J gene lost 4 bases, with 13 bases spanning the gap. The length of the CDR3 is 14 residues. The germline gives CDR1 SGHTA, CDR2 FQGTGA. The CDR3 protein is CASSPPSSADTQYF. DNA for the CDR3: TGTGCCAGCAGCCCCCCTAGCTCCGCAGATACGCAGTATTTT.

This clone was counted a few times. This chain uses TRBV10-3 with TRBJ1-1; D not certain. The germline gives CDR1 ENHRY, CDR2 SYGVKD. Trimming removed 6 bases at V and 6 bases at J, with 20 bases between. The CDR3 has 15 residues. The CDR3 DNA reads TGTGCCATCAGGGCCCCCGCCAAAGACGGAGCTGAAGCTTTCTTT. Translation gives CAIRAPAKDGAEAFF.

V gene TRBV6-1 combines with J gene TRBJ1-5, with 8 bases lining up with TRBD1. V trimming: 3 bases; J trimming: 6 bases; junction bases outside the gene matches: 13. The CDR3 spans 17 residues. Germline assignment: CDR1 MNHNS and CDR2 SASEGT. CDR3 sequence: CASSDDSFGQGGQPQHF. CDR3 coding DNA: TGTGCCAGCAGTGACGATTCTTTCGGACAGGGAGGTCAGCCCCAGCATTTT.

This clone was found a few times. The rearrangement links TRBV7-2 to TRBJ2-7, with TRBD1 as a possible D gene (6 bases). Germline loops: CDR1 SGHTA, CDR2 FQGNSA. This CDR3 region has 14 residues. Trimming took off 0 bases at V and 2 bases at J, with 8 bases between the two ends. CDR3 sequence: CASSLADRPYEQYF. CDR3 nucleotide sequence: TGTGCCAGCAGCTTAGCGGACAGACCCTACGAGCAGTACTTC.

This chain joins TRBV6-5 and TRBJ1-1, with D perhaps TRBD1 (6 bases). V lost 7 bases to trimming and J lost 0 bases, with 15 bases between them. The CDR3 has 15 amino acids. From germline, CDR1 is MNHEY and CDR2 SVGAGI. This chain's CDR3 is CASKSGHLMNTEAFF. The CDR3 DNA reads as TGTGCCAGCAAATCGGGACATCTGATGAACACTGAAGCTTTCTTT.

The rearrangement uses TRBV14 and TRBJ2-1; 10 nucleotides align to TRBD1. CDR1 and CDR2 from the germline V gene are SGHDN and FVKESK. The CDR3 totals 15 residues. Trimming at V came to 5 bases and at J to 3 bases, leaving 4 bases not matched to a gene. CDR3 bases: TGTGCCAGCAGCAAAAGGACAGGGGGCTACAATGAGCAGTTCTTC. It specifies CASSKRTGGYNEQFF.

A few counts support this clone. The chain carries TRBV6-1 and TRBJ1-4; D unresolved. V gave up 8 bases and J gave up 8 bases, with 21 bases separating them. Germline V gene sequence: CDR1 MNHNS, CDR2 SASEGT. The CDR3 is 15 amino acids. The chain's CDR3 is CASAANLLGGEKLFF. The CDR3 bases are TGTGCCAGCGCCGCCAACCTTCTTGGTGGCGAAAAACTGTTTTTT.

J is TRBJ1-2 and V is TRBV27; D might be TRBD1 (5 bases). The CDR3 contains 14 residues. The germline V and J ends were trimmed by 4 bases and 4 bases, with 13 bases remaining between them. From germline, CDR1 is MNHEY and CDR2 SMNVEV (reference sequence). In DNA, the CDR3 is TGTGCCAGCAGTTCGCAGGGACTCCCCTATGGCTACACCTTC. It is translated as CASSSQGLPYGYTF.

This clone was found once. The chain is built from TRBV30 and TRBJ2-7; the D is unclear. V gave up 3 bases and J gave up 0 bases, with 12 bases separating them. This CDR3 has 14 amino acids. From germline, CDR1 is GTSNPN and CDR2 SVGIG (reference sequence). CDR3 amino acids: CAWREQPGSYEQYF. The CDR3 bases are TGTGCCTGGAGGGAACAACCAGGCTCCTACGAGCAGTACTTC.

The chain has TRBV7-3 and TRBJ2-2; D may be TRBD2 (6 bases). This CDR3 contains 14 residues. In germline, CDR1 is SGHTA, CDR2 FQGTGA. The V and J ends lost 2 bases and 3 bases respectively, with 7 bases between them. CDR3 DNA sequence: TGTGCCAGCAGCTTAGCGGGGCACACCGGGGAGCTGTTTTTT. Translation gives CASSLAGHTGELFF. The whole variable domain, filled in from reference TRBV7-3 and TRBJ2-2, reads GAGVSQTPSNKVTEKGKYVELRCDPISGHTALYWYRQSLGQGPEFLIYFQGTGAADDSGLPNDRFFAVRPEGSVSTLKIQRTERGDSAVYLCASSLAGHTGELFFGEGSRLTVL.

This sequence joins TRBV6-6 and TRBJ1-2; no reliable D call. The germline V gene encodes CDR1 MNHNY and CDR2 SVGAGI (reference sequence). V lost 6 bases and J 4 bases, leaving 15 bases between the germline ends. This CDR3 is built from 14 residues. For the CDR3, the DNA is TGTGCCAGCAGCCTGACGCCGTCAGGCTATGGCTACACCTTC. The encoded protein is CASSLTPSGYGYTF.

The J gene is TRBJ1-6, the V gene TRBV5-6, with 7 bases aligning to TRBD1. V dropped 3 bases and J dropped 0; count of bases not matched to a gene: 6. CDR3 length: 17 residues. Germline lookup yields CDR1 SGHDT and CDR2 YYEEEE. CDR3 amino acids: CASSYRQGPSYNSPLHF. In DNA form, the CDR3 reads TGTGCCAGCAGCTATAGACAGGGACCCTCCTATAATTCACCCCTCCACTTT.

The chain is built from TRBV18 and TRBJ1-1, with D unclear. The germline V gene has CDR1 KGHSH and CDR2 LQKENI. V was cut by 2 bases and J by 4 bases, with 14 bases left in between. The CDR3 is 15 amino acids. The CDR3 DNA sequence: TGTGCCAGCTCACCATCCTACGGTGGTCCCACTGAAGCTTTCTTT. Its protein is CASSPSYGGPTEAFF.

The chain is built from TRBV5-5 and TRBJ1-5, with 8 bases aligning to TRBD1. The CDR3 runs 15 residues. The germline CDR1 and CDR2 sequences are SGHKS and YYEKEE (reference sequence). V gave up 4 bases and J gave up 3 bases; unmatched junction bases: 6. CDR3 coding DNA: TGTGCCAGCAGCGTGGGACAGGCCTACAATCAGCCCCAGCATTTT. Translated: CASSVGQAYNQPQHF.

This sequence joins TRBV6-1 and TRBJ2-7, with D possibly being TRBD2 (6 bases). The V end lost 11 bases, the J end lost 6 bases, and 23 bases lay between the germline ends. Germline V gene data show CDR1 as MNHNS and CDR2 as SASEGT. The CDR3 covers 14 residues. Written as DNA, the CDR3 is TGTGCCGCTCGTCCCGGGACTGCTAACATCGAGCAGTACTTC. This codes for CAARPGTANIEQYF.

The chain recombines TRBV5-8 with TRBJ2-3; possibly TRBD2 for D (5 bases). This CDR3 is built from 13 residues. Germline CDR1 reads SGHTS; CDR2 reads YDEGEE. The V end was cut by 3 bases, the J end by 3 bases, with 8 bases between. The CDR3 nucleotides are TGTGCCAGCAGCTACCGCGGGACAGATACGCAGTATTTT. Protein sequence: CASSYRGTDTQYF.

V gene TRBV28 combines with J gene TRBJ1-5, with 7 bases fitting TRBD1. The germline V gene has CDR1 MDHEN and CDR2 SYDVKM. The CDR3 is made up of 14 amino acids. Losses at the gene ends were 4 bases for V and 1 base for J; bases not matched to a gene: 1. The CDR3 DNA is TGTGCCAGCAGTTCAGGGGGAAGCAATCAGCCCCAGCATTTT. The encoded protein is CASSSGGSNQPQHF. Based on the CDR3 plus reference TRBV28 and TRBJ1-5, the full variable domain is DVKVTQSSRYLVKRTGEKVFLECVQDMDHENMFWYRQDPGLGLRLIYFSYDVKMKEKGDIPEGYSVSREKKERFSLILESASTNQTSMYLCASSSGGSNQPQHFGDGTRLSIL.

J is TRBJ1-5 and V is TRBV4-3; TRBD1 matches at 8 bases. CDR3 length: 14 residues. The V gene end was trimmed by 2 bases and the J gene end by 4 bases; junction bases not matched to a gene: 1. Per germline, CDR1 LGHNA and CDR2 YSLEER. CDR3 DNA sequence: TGCGCCAGCAGCCAAAGGACAGGGAATCAGCCCCAGCATTTT. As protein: CASSQRTGNQPQHF.

This chain's CDR3 is CASTQGWRNTEAFF. CDR3 coding DNA: TGTGCCAGCACCCAGGGGTGGAGGAACACTGAAGCTTTCTTT. The V and J genes are TRBV7-9 and TRBJ1-1, with D tentatively TRBD1 (6 bases). Germline V gives CDR1 SEHNR, CDR2 FQNEAQ (reference sequence). The V end lost 7 bases, the J end lost 1 base, and 13 bases lay between the germline ends. This CDR3 contains 14 residues.

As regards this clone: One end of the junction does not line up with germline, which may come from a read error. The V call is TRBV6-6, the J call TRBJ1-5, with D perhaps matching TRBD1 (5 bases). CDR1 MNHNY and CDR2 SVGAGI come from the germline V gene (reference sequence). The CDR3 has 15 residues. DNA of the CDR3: TGTGCCAGCAGTGACTCCGGCAGGGTAGATCAGCCCCAGCATTTT. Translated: CASSDSGRVDQPQHF.

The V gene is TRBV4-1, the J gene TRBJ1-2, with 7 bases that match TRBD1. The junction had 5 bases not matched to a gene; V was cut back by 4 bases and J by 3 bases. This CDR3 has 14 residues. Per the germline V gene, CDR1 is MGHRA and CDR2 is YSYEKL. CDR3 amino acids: CASSLTGTDYGYTF. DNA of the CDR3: TGCGCCAGCAGCCTAACCGGGACAGACTATGGCTACACCTTC.

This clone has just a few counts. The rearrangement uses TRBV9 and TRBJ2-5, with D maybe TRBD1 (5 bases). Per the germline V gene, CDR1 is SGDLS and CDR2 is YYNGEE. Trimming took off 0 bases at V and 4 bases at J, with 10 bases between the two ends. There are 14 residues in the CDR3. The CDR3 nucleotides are TGTGCCAGCAGCGTAGCTCCAGGGCCAGAGACCCAGTACTTC. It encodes CASSVAPGPETQYF.

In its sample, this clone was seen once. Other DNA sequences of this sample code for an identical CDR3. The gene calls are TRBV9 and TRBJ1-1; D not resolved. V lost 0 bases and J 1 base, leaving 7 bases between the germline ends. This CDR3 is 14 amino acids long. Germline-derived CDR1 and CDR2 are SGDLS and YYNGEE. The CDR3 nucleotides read TGTGCCAGCAGCGTAGAAGCAGGGAACACTGAAGCTTTCTTT. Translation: CASSVEAGNTEAFF.

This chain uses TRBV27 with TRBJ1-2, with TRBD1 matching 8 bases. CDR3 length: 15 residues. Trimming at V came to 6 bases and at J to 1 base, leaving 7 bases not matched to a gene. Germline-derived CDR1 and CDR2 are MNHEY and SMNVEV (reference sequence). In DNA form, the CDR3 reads TGTGCCAGCAGGTTTCAGGGGGCAGGTAACTATGGCTACACCTTC. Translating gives CASRFQGAGNYGYTF.

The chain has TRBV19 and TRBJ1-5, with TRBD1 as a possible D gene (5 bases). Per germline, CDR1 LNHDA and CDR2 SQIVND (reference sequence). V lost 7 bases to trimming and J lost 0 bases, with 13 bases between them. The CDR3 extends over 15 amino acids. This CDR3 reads CASTWGGNSNQPQHF. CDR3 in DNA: TGTGCCAGTACTTGGGGCGGGAATAGCAATCAGCCCCAGCATTTT.

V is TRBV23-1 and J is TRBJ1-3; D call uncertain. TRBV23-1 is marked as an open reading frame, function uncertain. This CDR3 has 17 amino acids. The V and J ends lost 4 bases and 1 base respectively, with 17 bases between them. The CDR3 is CASSLLTGSPSGNTIYF. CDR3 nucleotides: TGCGCCAGCAGTCTGCTCACCGGTTCGCCTTCTGGAAACACCATATATTTT.

CDR3 coding DNA: TGTGCCAGCAGTTACGGGGGCACCTATGGCTACACCTTC. Encoded protein: CASSYGGTYGYTF. V usage is TRBV6-5 and J usage is TRBJ1-2; possibly TRBD1 for D (6 bases). This CDR3 contains 13 residues. The germline V gene has CDR1 MNHEY and CDR2 SVGAGI. V gave up 2 bases and J gave up 4 bases, with 8 bases separating them.